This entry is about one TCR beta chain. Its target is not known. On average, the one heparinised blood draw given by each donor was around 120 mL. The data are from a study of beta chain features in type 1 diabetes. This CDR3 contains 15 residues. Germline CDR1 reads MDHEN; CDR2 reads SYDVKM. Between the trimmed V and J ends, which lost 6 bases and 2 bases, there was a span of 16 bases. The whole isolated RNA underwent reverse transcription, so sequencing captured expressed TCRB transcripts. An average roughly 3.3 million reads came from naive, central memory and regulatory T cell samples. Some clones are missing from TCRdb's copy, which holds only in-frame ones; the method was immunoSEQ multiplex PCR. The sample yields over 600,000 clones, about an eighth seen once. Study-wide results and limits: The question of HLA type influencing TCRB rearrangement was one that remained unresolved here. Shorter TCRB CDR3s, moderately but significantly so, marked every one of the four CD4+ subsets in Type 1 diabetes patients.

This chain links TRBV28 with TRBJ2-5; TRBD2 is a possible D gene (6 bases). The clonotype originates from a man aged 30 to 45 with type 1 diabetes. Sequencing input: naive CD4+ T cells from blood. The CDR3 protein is CASSTGGAGQETQYF. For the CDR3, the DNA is TGTGCCAGCAGCACCGGCGGGGCAGGTCAAGAGACCCAGTACTTC.